The source of this T cell receptor (beta chain) is a study of shared clonotypes between healthy human individuals. CD45RO-negative, CCR7-selected cells formed the naive CD8 fraction, which excluded terminally differentiated effector memory CD45RA+ cells. Germline values: CDR1 MGHDK, CDR2 SYGVNS. V trimming: 0 bases; J trimming: 7 bases; junction bases outside the gene matches: 13. The CDR3 extends over 17 amino acids. The deep-level immunoSEQ assay was used. Data came from immunoSEQ multiplex PCR; TCRdb stores just in-frame clones and leaves some out. The sample includes around 2,000,000 clones, less than 95% of them seen just once. Findings and caveats of the study: A reduction in generation probabilities was seen for non-shared clonotypes relative to those shared by all four donors. Deeper or shallower sequencing was expected to change how clonotypes are shared among donors. In the sorted subsets, rarefaction showed sequencing was incomplete despite large depth.

On this clone itself: Antigen unknown.

V gene TRBV25-1 combines with J gene TRBJ1-1, with 8 bases that match TRBD1. The sequenced sample was naive CD8+ T cells sorted from blood. The sequence came from a young man in good health. The CDR3 coding sequence is TGTGCCAGCAGTGAATACGAGTCAGGACAGGGTAGGGTTGAAGCTTTCTTT. Translated: CASSEYESGQGRVEAFF.